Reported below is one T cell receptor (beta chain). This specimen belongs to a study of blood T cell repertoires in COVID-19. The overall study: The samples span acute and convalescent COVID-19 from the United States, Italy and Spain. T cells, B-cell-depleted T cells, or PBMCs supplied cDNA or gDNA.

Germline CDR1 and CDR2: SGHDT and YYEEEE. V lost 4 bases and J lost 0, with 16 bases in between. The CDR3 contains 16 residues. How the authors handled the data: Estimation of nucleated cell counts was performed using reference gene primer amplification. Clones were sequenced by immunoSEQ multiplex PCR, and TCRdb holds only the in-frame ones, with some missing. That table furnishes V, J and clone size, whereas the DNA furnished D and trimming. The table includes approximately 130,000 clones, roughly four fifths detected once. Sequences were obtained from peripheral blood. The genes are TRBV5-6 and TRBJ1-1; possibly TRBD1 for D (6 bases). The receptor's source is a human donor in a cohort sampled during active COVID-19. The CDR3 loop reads CASSPYQTGLNTEAFF. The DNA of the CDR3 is TGTGCCAGCAGCCCATATCAAACAGGGTTGAACACTGAAGCTTTCTTT.